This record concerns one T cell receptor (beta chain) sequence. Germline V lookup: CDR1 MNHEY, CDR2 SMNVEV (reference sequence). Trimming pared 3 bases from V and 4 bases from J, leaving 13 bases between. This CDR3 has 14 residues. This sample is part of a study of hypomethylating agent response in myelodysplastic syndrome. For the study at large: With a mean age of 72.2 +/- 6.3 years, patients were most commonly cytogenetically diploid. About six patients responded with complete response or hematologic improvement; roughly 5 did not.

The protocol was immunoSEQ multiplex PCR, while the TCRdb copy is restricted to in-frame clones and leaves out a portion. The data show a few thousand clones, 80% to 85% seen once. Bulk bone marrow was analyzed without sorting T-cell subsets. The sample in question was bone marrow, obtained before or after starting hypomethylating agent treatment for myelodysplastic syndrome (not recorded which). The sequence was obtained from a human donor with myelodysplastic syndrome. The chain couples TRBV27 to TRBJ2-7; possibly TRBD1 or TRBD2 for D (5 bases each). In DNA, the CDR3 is TGTGCCAGCAGTTTTATCGCCGGGGCGTACGAGCAGTACTTC. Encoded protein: CASSFIAGAYEQYF.